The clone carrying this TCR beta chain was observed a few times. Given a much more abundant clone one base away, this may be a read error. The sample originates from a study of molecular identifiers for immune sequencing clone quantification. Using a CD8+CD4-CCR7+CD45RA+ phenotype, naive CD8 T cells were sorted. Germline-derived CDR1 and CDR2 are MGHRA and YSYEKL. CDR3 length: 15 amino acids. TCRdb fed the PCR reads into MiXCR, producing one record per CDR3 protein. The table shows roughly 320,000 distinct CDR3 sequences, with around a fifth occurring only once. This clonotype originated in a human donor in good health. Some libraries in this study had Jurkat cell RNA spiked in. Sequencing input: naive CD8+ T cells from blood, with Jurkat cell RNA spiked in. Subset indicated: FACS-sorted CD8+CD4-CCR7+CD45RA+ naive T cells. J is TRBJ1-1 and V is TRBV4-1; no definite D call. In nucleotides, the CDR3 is TGCGCCAGCAGACAAGATGCGGGCCCGAACACTGAAGCTTTCTTT. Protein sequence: CASRQDAGPNTEAFF.